A single sample is the source of the 12 T cell receptor beta chains below, sequenced in a study of blood T cell repertoires in COVID-19. Profiled with immunoSEQ multiplex PCR; TCRdb holds only in-frame clones, not every one. This table has 300,000 to 400,000 clones, about 91% appearing once. Sequencing was carried out using peripheral blood. All receptors come from a man aged 25-40 years with COVID-19, enrolled during active disease.

This clone has only one observation. V and J are TRBV7-3 and TRBJ2-3, with D perhaps TRBD1 (7 bases). The CDR3 extends over 17 amino acids. Germline CDR1 is SGHTA and CDR2 is FQGTGA. Deletions cut 5 bases from V and 2 bases from J, with 20 bases between. CDR3 nucleotides: TGTGCCAGCAGCCAAGAGGGTCAGGGGGGATACACAGATACGCAGTATTTT. Protein sequence: CASSQEGQGGYTDTQYF.

In its sample, this clone was seen a few times. The chain combines TRBV30 with TRBJ1-5; D may be TRBD1 (6 bases). Trimming took off 1 base at V and 6 bases at J, with 10 bases between the two ends. The CDR3 runs 13 residues. Germline lookup yields CDR1 GTSNPN and CDR2 SVGIG (reference sequence). The CDR3 DNA is TGTGCCTGGAGTGGCCAGGGGAGTCAGCCCCAGCATTTT. It codes for CAWSGQGSQPQHF.

The V and J genes are TRBV3-1 (or the pseudogene TRBV3-2) and TRBJ1-1; D is uncertain. CDR3 length: 14 residues. The V gene lost 2 bases and the J gene lost 1 base, with 8 bases spanning the gap. From germline, CDR1 is LGHDT and CDR2 YNNKEL (reference sequence). For the CDR3, the DNA is TGTGCCAGCAGCCAAAGTTTCGGGAACACTGAAGCTTTCTTT. It is translated as CASSQSFGNTEAFF.

V gene TRBV6-2 or TRBV6-3 combines with J gene TRBJ2-1, with a weak D call TRBD1 (5 bases). This CDR3 spans 12 amino acids. Looked up from germline, CDR1 is MNHEY and CDR2 is SVGEGT. V lost 6 bases, J lost 6 bases, and 9 bases lay in between. Written as DNA, the CDR3 is TGTGCCAGCAGCCTCGACAGCAATGAGCAGTTCTTC. Amino acid sequence: CASSLDSNEQFF.

The chain is built from TRBV3-1 (or the pseudogene TRBV3-2) and TRBJ1-3; possibly TRBD1 for D (6 bases). This CDR3 is 16 amino acids long. Germline assignment: CDR1 LGHDT and CDR2 YNNKEL (reference sequence). V was clipped by 0 bases and J by 4 bases, with 13 bases between them. The CDR3 DNA sequence: TGTGCCAGCAGCCAAGATTGGGGGGGGCTGGGAAACACCATATATTTT. It is translated as CASSQDWGGLGNTIYF.

The chain joins TRBV7-3 to TRBJ2-1; D is perhaps TRBD1 (5 bases). The V gene lost 1 base and the J gene lost 9 bases, with 22 bases spanning the gap. Germline loops: CDR1 SGHTA, CDR2 FQGTGA. The CDR3 has 17 residues. DNA of the CDR3: TGTGCCAGCAGCTTAAGAAGCTCGACAGTTACCTGGGGTGAGCAGTTCTTC. It translates to CASSLRSSTVTWGEQFF.

V gene TRBV7-8 combines with J gene TRBJ1-6; weak D call: TRBD1 (5 bases). V lost 1 base, J lost 6 bases, and 10 bases lay in between. CDR1 and CDR2 from the germline V gene are SGHVS and FQNEAQ. The CDR3 is made up of 15 amino acids. In nucleotides, the CDR3 is TGTGCCAGCAGCTTAGGTCCCAGGGCTAATTCACCCCTCCACTTT. Protein product: CASSLGPRANSPLHF.

The V call is TRBV14, the J call TRBJ2-4, with a weak D call TRBD2 (6 bases). V was clipped by 1 base and J by 3 bases, with 7 bases between them. Germline CDR1 is SGHDN and CDR2 is FVKESK. The CDR3 is made up of 14 amino acids. The CDR3 sequence is CASSQAAGKNIQYF. CDR3 sequence (DNA): TGTGCCAGCAGCCAAGCAGCGGGCAAAAACATTCAGTACTTC.

This clone showed up just a few times. This sequence joins TRBV28 and TRBJ1-5; D possibly corresponds to TRBD1 (6 bases). In germline, CDR1 is MDHEN, CDR2 SYDVKM. Trimming stripped 5 bases from V and 1 base from J, with 21 bases between. This CDR3 contains 18 residues. The CDR3, as DNA: TGTGCCAGCAGTATTGCGGGGGGCGAAGGGTTAAGCAATCAGCCCCAGCATTTT. Protein sequence: CASSIAGGEGLSNQPQHF.

This sequence joins TRBV3-1 (or the pseudogene TRBV3-2) and TRBJ2-7; TRBD2 is a possible D gene (6 bases). From germline, CDR1 is LGHDT and CDR2 YNNKEL (reference sequence). V was trimmed by 1 base and J by 5 bases, leaving 15 bases between them. CDR3 size: 15 residues. CDR3 DNA sequence: TGTGCCAGCAGCCAAGTGGGGGGAGGAGGCAACGAGCAGTACTTC. It is translated as CASSQVGGGGNEQYF.

This chain's CDR3 is CASSQGLAAYNEQFF. CDR3 nucleotide sequence: TGCGCCAGCAGCCAAGGACTAGCGGCTTACAATGAGCAGTTCTTC. V usage is TRBV4-3 and J usage is TRBJ2-1; 9 bases align to TRBD2. The CDR3 has 15 residues. CDR1 is LGHNA and CDR2 is YSLEER in the germline V gene. Trimming removed 1 base from V and 4 bases from J; junction bases left unmatched: 2.

The chain joins TRBV12-5 to TRBJ2-2; D is unresolved. V lost 0 bases, J lost 1 base, and 6 bases lay in between. The CDR3 covers 15 residues. The germline gives CDR1 LGHNT, CDR2 FRNRAP. CDR3 region: CASGLVRGNTGELFF. CDR3 DNA: TGTGCTAGTGGTTTGGTACGAGGGAACACCGGGGAGCTGTTTTTT.